The clone carrying this TCR beta chain has only one observation. V dropped 0 bases and J dropped 6 bases, with 18 bases sitting between them. The length of the CDR3 is 16 residues. Germline CDR1 reads LNHNV; CDR2 reads YYDKDF (reference sequence). These data come from a study of OX40 agonist ivuxolimab in advanced cancers. Generated by immunoSEQ multiplex PCR, the TCRdb table keeps only in-frame clones and is missing some. The sample holds more than 55,000 clones; over 75% are singletons and the top ten take approximately 5%. This rearrangement joins TRBV15 to TRBJ2-7; no clear D gene. The specimen comprised CD4+ or CD8+ T cells sorted from blood, sampled in a trial of the OX40 agonist ivuxolimab. The TCR sequence derives from an adult with an advanced solid tumor such as melanoma, head and neck, liver or kidney cancer. The DNA of the CDR3 is TGTGCCACCAGCAGAGATGTTGACGGGCCCGCGCGCGAGCAGTACTTC. Its translation: CATSRDVDGPAREQYF.